The present T cell receptor (beta chain) was sequenced within a study of T cells in Graves' hyperthyroidism and ophthalmopathy. About the study: The blood sample was taken at first diagnosis, before treatment began. Study-wide results and limits: It was a median approximately 6 months before onset that the model predicted ophthalmopathy. Blood held most thyroid clonotypes expanded above 0.001 frequency.

What was amplified from RNA transcripts were TCR beta CDR3 regions. Initially, a first-round RT-PCR of the TCR CDR3 employed the HTBI primer set. TCRdb reprocessed the multiplex PCR reads via MiXCR and lists one record per CDR3 protein. Here the sample spans hundreds of thousands of distinct CDR3 sequences, around 20% being singletons. This clonotype came up many times. What it recognizes is unknown. Extraction of PBMCs used 10 ml of fresh peripheral blood. The CDR3 contains 17 residues. Germline V lookup: CDR1 DFQATT, CDR2 SNEGSKA (reference sequence). J lost 0 bases, V lost 4 bases, and 10 bases had no gene match.

The chain uses TRBV20-1 and TRBJ2-1; the match to TRBD1 covers 9 bases. The material sequenced was blood. This receptor was identified in a man aged 25 to 40 with Graves' ophthalmopathy. The DNA for the CDR3 is TGCAGTGCTACGTCGTACAGGGGGCTCCGCTCCTACAATGAGCAGTTCTTC. Amino acid sequence: CSATSYRGLRSYNEQFF.